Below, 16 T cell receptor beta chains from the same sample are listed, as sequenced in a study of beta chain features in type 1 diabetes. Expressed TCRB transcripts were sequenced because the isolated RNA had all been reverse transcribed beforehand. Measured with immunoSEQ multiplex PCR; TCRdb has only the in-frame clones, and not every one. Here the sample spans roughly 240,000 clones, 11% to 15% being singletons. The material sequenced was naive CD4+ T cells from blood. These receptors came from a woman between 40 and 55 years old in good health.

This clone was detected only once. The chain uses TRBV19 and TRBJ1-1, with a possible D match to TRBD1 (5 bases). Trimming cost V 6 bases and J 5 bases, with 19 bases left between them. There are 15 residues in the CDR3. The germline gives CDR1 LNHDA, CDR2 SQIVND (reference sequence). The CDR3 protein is CASRTMGGVGTEAFF. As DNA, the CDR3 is TGTGCCAGTAGGACTATGGGAGGGGTGGGGACTGAAGCTTTCTTT.

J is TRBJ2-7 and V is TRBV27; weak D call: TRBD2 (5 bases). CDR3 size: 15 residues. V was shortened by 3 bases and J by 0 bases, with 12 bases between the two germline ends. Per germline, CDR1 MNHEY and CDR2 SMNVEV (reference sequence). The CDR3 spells CASSFSEGPSYEQYF. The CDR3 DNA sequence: TGTGCCAGCAGTTTTAGCGAGGGTCCCTCCTACGAGCAGTACTTC.

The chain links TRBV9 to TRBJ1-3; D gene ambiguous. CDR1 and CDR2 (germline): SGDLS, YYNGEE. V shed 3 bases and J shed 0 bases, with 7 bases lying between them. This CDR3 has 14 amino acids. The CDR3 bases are TGTGCCAGCAGCGAGAGAGTCTCTGGAAACACCATATATTTT. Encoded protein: CASSERVSGNTIYF.

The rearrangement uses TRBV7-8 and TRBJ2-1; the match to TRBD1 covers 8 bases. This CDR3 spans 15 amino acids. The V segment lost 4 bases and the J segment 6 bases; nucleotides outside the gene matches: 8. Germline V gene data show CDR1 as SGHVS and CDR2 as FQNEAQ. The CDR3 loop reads CASSSDRVIPNEQFF. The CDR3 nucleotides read TGTGCCAGCAGCTCGGACAGGGTAATCCCCAATGAGCAGTTCTTC.

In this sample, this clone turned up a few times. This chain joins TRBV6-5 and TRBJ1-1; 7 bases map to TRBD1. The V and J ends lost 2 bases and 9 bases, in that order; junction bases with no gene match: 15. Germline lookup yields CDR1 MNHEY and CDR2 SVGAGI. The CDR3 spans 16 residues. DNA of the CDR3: TGTGCCAGCAGTTACCGGGACAGACAACCCTCCCGGAAAGCTTTCTTT. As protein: CASSYRDRQPSRKAFF.

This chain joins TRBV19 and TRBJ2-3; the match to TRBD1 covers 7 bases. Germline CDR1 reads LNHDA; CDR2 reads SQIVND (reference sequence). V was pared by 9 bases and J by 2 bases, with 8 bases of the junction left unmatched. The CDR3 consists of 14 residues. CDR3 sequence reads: CASGQGVNTDTQYF. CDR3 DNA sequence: TGTGCCAGCGGGCAGGGGGTCAACACAGATACGCAGTATTTT.

This CDR3 reads CASSTQGVDTGELFF. In DNA form, the CDR3 reads TGTGCCAGCAGCACCCAGGGGGTGGACACCGGGGAGCTGTTTTTT. The V gene is TRBV5-4, the J gene TRBJ2-2; TRBD1 aligns across 7 bases. The CDR3 contains 15 residues. Germline V gene sequence: CDR1 SGHNT, CDR2 YYREEE (reference sequence). V shed 4 bases, J shed 3 bases, and the junction held 6 bases outside the gene matches.

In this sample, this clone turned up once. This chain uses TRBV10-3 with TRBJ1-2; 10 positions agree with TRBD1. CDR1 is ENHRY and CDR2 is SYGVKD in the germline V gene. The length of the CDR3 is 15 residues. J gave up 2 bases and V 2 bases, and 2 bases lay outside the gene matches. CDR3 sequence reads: CAISEGTGANYGYTF. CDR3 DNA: TGTGCCATCAGTGAGGGGACAGGGGCCAACTATGGCTACACCTTC.

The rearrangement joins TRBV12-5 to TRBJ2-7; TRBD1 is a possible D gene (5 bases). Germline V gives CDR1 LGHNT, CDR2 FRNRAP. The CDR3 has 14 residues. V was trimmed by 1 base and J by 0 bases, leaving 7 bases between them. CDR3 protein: CASGLAGNSYEQYF. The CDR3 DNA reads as TGTGCTAGTGGTTTGGCAGGGAACTCCTACGAGCAGTACTTC.

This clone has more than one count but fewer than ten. The CDR3 nucleotides are TGTGCCAGCAGCTCGCTCGGACAGGGGCGGGGGGAGCAGTACTTC. This translates into CASSSLGQGRGEQYF. The chain joins TRBV11-2 to TRBJ2-7, with 9 bases matching TRBD1. The ends lost 4 bases at V and 7 bases at J; junction bases unmatched: 11. The germline V gene has CDR1 SGHAT and CDR2 FQNNGV. The CDR3 contains 15 residues.

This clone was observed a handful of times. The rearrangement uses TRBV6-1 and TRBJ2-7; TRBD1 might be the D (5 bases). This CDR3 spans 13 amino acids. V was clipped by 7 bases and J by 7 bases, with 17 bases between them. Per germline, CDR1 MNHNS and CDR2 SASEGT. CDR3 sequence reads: CASKTAPGLEQYF. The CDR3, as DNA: TGTGCCAGCAAGACAGCCCCAGGTCTGGAGCAGTACTTC.

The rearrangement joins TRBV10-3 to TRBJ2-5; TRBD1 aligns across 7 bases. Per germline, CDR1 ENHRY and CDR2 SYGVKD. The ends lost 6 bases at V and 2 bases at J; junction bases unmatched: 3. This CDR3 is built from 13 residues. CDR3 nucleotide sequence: TGTGCCATCAGGGGACAGCCTCAAGAGACCCAGTACTTC. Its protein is CAIRGQPQETQYF.

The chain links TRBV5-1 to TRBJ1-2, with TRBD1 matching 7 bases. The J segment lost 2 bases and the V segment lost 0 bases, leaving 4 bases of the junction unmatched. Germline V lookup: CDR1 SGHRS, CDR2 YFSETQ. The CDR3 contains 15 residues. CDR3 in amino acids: CASSLGGTANYGYTF. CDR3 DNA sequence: TGCGCCAGCAGCTTGGGTGGGACAGCGAACTATGGCTACACCTTC.

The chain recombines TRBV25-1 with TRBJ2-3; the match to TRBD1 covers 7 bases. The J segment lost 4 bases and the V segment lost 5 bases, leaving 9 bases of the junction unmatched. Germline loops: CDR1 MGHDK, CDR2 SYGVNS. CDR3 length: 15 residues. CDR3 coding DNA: TGTGCCAGCAGTCCCCGAATAACAGGGGCAGATACGCAGTATTTT. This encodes CASSPRITGADTQYF.

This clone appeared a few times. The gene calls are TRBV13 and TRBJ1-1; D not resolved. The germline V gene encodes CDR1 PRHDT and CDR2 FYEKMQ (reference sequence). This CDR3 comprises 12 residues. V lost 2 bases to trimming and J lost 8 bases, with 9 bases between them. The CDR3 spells CASSLFNLEAFF. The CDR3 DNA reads TGTGCCAGCAGCTTATTCAACCTAGAAGCTTTCTTT.

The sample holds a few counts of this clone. CDR3 amino acids: CASSSLAGAYNEQFF. Written as DNA, the CDR3 is TGTGCCAGCAGCTCTCTAGCGGGGGCCTACAATGAGCAGTTCTTC. V is TRBV5-4 and J is TRBJ2-1; 10 bases line up with TRBD2. CDR3 length: 15 residues. Unmatched junction bases numbered 2, after V lost 3 bases and J lost 2 bases. CDR1 is SGHNT, CDR2 YYREEE, per germline (reference sequence).